A selection of T cell receptor beta chains follows, all from one sample in a study of blood T cell repertoires in COVID-19. TCRdb's copy holds only in-frame clones and misses some; the assay was immunoSEQ multiplex PCR. Of about 170,000 clones listed, less than 90% were seen once; the top ten hold 4.4%. The sample taken for sequencing was PBMCs or T cells enriched from blood (not recorded which). The origin of the receptors is a woman between 45 and 60 years old who had recovered from COVID-19. Both conserved end residues are part of each CDR3. The D gene is left open where the match is weak. For some rows the clone size is stated as once, few or many, or as a class when expanded; others skip it.

j_call v_call d_call clone_size cdr3_aa cdr3_nt
TRBJ1-5 TRBV27 . . CASSLTSNQPQHF TGTGCCAGCAGTTTAACAAGCAATCAGCCCCAGCATTTT
TRBJ2-1 TRBV7-9 TRBD2 . CASSFGTSGRLEQFF TGTGCCAGCAGCTTCGGGACTAGCGGGAGGCTTGAGCAGTTCTTC
TRBJ2-1 TRBV5-1 TRBD2 . CASEIAGLTNEQFF TGCGCCAGCGAGATAGCGGGACTTACTAATGAGCAGTTCTTC
TRBJ1-2 TRBV2 TRBD1 . CASSEGQGSGYTF TGTGCCAGCAGTGAAGGACAGGGAAGTGGCTACACCTTC
TRBJ1-2 TRBV4-1 TRBD1 . CASSHQTGVNYGYTF TGCGCCAGCAGCCACCAGACAGGGGTCAACTATGGCTACACCTTC
TRBJ1-1 TRBV19 . few CASTAAGGGNTEAFF TGTGCCAGTACCGCCGCAGGAGGTGGAAACACTGAAGCTTTCTTT
TRBJ1-3 TRBV2 . . CASTGQGGGNTIYF TGTGCCAGCACCGGGCAGGGAGGCGGAAACACCATATATTTT
TRBJ2-1 TRBV3-1/TRBV3-2 . . CASSQDLTGSYNEQFF TGTGCCAGCAGCCAAGACTTAACGGGCTCCTACAATGAGCAGTTCTTC
TRBJ1-1 TRBV13 TRBD1 . CASSPDRGLNTEAFF TGTGCCAGCAGCCCCGACAGGGGGCTGAACACTGAAGCTTTCTTT
TRBJ1-2 TRBV5-8 . . CASSEPGSRPYGYTF TGTGCCAGCAGCGAACCCGGGAGCCGTCCTTATGGCTACACCTTC
TRBJ2-2 TRBV7-2 TRBD1 many CASRPQTGDGELFF TGTGCCAGCAGGCCTCAGACAGGGGACGGGGAGCTGTTTTTT
TRBJ1-1 TRBV18 . once CASSPIEGNTEAFF TGTGCCAGCTCACCCATAGAGGGGAACACTGAAGCTTTCTTT
TRBJ1-6 TRBV6-5 . . CATKQDSSYNSPLHF TGTGCCACCAAACAGGACAGCTCCTATAATTCACCCCTCCACTTT
TRBJ2-1 TRBV19 . . CASWGTGVNEQFF TGTGCCAGCTGGGGTACGGGGGTGAATGAGCAGTTCTTC
TRBJ1-3 TRBV28 TRBD1 . CASGDRSSGNTIYF TGTGCCAGCGGGGACAGAAGCTCTGGAAACACCATATATTTT
TRBJ2-2 TRBV2 TRBD2 . CASKRREANTGELFF TGTGCCAGCAAGAGGCGGGAGGCAAACACCGGGGAGCTGTTTTTT
TRBJ2-5 TRBV4-1 TRBD2 . CASSRAGTSGIQETQYF TGCGCCAGCAGCCGAGCCGGGACTAGCGGGATCCAAGAGACCCAGTACTTC
TRBJ2-3 TRBV7-2 TRBD2 . CASSPPGLAPDTQYF TGTGCCAGCAGCCCCCCGGGACTAGCTCCAGATACGCAGTATTTT
TRBJ2-5 TRBV19 . . CASSGWDTKETQYF TGTGCCAGTAGTGGGTGGGACACAAAAGAGACCCAGTACTTC
TRBJ1-2 TRBV27 TRBD1 . CASSWTGGNYGYTF TGTGCCAGCAGTTGGACAGGGGGCAACTATGGCTACACCTTC
TRBJ1-2 TRBV15 . . CATSLYNYGYTF TGTGCCACCAGCCTTTATAACTATGGCTACACCTTC
TRBJ2-2 TRBV7-9 TRBD1 . CASSRTGQGHGELFF TGTGCCAGCAGCCGGACGGGACAGGGGCACGGGGAGCTGTTTTTT
TRBJ1-4 TRBV21-1 . . CASSKCPDTHAPIEKLFF TGTGCCAGCAGCAAATGTCCGGACACCCATGCCCCCATTGAAAAACTGTTTTTT
TRBJ1-1 TRBV11-3 . . CASSLIRGTEAFF TGTGCCAGCAGCTTAATCCGGGGCACTGAAGCTTTCTTT
TRBJ1-1 TRBV6-4 . . CASSDGGATEAFF TGTGCCAGCAGTGACGGGGGGGCCACTGAAGCTTTCTTT
TRBJ1-1 TRBV19 TRBD1 . CASSRQLGGRGYTEAFF TGTGCCAGTAGTCGACAATTGGGGGGCAGGGGGTACACTGAAGCTTTCTTT
TRBJ1-2 TRBV5-1 TRBD1 . CASSLQGQGPLYGYTF TGCGCCAGCAGCTTACAAGGACAGGGACCCCTCTATGGCTACACCTTC
TRBJ2-6 TRBV19 TRBD1 . CASSPQGDPPVLTF TGTGCCAGTAGCCCTCAGGGGGACCCACCAGTCCTGACTTTC
TRBJ1-5 TRBV24-1 . . CATSDGRGSNQPQHF TGTGCCACCAGTGACGGTAGGGGAAGCAATCAGCCCCAGCATTTT
TRBJ1-1 TRBV7-3 . . CASRKGSGTEAFF TGTGCCAGCAGAAAAGGATCAGGGACTGAAGCTTTCTTT
TRBJ1-2 TRBV28 . . CASSFLGGLYGYTF TGTGCCAGCAGTTTTCTTGGGGGACTCTATGGCTACACCTTC
TRBJ2-3 TRBV19 . . CASSDTYGDTQYF TGTGCCAGTAGTGACACATACGGTGATACGCAGTATTTT
TRBJ1-2 TRBV4-1 . once CASSQDSYNYGYTF TGCGCCAGCAGCCAAGACAGTTATAACTATGGCTACACCTTC
TRBJ1-1 TRBV3-1/TRBV3-2 . . CATKDSRMNTEAFF TGTGCCACCAAGGACAGCCGCATGAACACTGAAGCTTTCTTT
TRBJ1-6 TRBV30 . . CAWSAGGSSYNSPLHF TGTGCCTGGAGTGCGGGGGGCAGCTCCTATAATTCACCCCTCCACTTT
TRBJ1-5 TRBV19 TRBD1 once CASTPGTGARQPQHF TGTGCCAGTACCCCGGGGACAGGGGCCCGTCAGCCCCAGCATTTT
TRBJ1-1 TRBV5-1 . . CASSLLENTEAFF TGCGCCAGCAGCTTGTTAGAGAACACTGAAGCTTTCTTT
TRBJ2-5 TRBV3-1/TRBV3-2 . . CASSQAERETQYF TGTGCCAGCAGCCAAGCGGAGAGAGAGACCCAGTACTTC
TRBJ1-5 TRBV19 . . CASSIRGNQPQHF TGTGCCAGTAGTATTAGGGGGAATCAGCCCCAGCATTTT
TRBJ2-5 TRBV5-4 TRBD1 . CASSLNWDRGGETQYF TGTGCCAGCAGCTTGAATTGGGACAGGGGTGGGGAGACCCAGTACTTC
TRBJ2-1 TRBV18 TRBD1 . CASSPPGTAIYNEQFF TGTGCCAGCTCACCACCCGGGACAGCCATCTACAATGAGCAGTTCTTC
TRBJ2-2 TRBV6-1 TRBD2 . CASSEGLVTGELFF TGTGCCAGCAGTGAGGGACTAGTAACCGGGGAGCTGTTTTTT
TRBJ1-2 TRBV7-3 TRBD1 few CASSSGGADYGYTF TGTGCCAGCAGCTCAGGGGGCGCCGACTATGGCTACACCTTC
TRBJ2-3 TRBV5-1 TRBD1 . CASSRDRPTDTQYF TGCGCCAGCAGCAGGGACAGACCCACAGATACGCAGTATTTT
TRBJ1-1 TRBV2 TRBD1 . CASSEGQLWNTEAFF TGTGCCAGCAGTGAGGGACAGCTCTGGAACACTGAAGCTTTCTTT
TRBJ1-2 TRBV28 . . CASRARGKHGYTF TGTGCCAGCAGGGCGAGGGGGAAACATGGCTACACCTTC
TRBJ2-3 TRBV5-1 . . CASSQMGGGGITDTQYF TGCGCCAGCAGCCAGATGGGGGGTGGCGGTATCACAGATACGCAGTATTTT
TRBJ1-1 TRBV28 . . CASSEPTGMNTEAFF TGTGCCAGCAGTGAGCCGACAGGAATGAACACTGAAGCTTTCTTT
TRBJ2-1 TRBV6-4 . . CASSRTAMSSYNEQFF TGTGCCAGCAGCAGGACAGCTATGAGCTCCTACAATGAGCAGTTCTTC
TRBJ2-2 TRBV30 . few CAWRDDGVGAGELFF TGTGCCTGGAGGGACGACGGGGTTGGGGCCGGGGAGCTGTTTTTT
TRBJ2-2 TRBV12-5 TRBD2 . CASGLLAGAGELFF TGTGCTAGTGGTTTGCTAGCGGGGGCCGGGGAGCTGTTTTTT
TRBJ1-2 TRBV2 . . CASSEEEYYGYTF TGTGCCAGCAGTGAAGAGGAGTACTATGGCTACACCTTC